This T cell receptor (beta chain) was sequenced for a study of glioma-infiltrating T cells. About this clonotype: Germline is not matched at one junction end, which may reflect a read error. The library was built for alpha chains, so this beta chain is an off-target read and its size means little.

The CDR3 is made up of 18 amino acids. Germline V gene lookup returns CDR1 SGHVS and CDR2 FNYEAQ. Amplification of TCR alpha and beta CDR3 regions from RNA used iRepertoire nested multiplex PCR. TCRdb itself ran the multiplex PCR reads through MiXCR, one entry per CDR3 protein. The sample lists about 3,400 distinct CDR3 sequences; just over 85% were seen once. The clonotype was recovered from a human donor with low-grade glioma or glioblastoma, undergoing nonglioma brain surgery, or in good health (not recorded which). The rearrangement links TRBV7-6 to TRBJ1-6; TRBD1 agrees at 7 bases. Sequencing input: glioma tissue, nonneoplastic brain tissue, or PBMCs (not recorded which). CDR3 bases: TGTGCCAGCAGCCTCTCAGGACAGGCCGGCTCCTATAATCCACCCCTCCACTTT. Amino acids: CASSLSGQAGSYNPPLHF.